The T cell receptor beta chain under discussion was sequenced for a study of human T cells and chemical hapten exposure. Study as a whole: The patch tests put 0.01% DPC on the skin of the upper back and were read 6 days later.

Time point defined: pre-sensitization, week 0. As for treatment: therapeutic diphenylcyclopropenone sensitization with weekly scalp DPC. TCRdb itself ran the RACE reads through MiXCR, one entry per CDR3 protein. Here the sample spans roughly 120,000 distinct CDR3 sequences, roughly 13% being singletons. Study-wide results and caveats: Once DPC sensitization occurred, TCRs above 1 in 1000 frequency showed no change. Donor immune responses may differ from healthy people's, since all donors had alopecia.

On this clonotype: Its antigen remains unidentified.

This clonotype was sampled from a woman younger than 35 with alopecia areata. Some clones in this sample may be carry-over from other donors' samples. The material sequenced was whole blood, taken in connection with sensitization to the hapten diphenylcyclopropenone (DPC).

CDR3 sequence (DNA): TGTGCCAGCAGCCAAGGACTAGCGGCGGGCACAGATACGCAGTATTTT. This translates into CASSQGLAAGTDTQYF. The gene calls are TRBV7-6 and TRBJ2-3; 10 bases line up with TRBD2. Germline V gene lookup returns CDR1 SGHVS and CDR2 FNYEAQ. V trimming: 5 bases; J trimming: 1 base; junction bases outside the gene matches: 6. CDR3 size: 16 residues.